This entry lists 14 T cell receptor beta chains sequenced from one sample in a study of cytomegalovirus exposure and HLA in healthy donors. This PCR relied on a set of 60 Vbeta primers and 13 Jbeta primers. Using immunoSEQ multiplex PCR, the repertoire was profiled, and TCRdb retains in-frame clones only, with some absent. The sample has about 150,000 clones; 80% are singletons. Material: PBMCs. These receptors came from a woman aged 40-49 years in good health and CMV-seropositive.

The chain couples TRBV18 to TRBJ1-3; no reliable D call. Between the trimmed V and J ends, which lost 3 bases and 0 bases, there was a span of 6 bases. The CDR3 has 14 amino acids. The V gene's germline CDR1 is KGHSH and CDR2 LQKENI. Written as DNA, the CDR3 is TGTGCCAGCTCACCGGAGCGCTCTGGAAACACCATATATTTT. It specifies CASSPERSGNTIYF.

J is TRBJ2-1 and V is TRBV10-1; possibly TRBD2 for D (6 bases). V was clipped by 3 bases and J by 9 bases, with 9 bases between them. In germline, CDR1 is WNHNN, CDR2 SYGVQD (reference sequence). CDR3 length: 12 residues. CDR3 in amino acids: CASSDGRGEQFF. CDR3 sequence (DNA): TGCGCCAGCAGTGACGGGCGGGGTGAGCAGTTCTTC.

The chain links TRBV5-1 to TRBJ1-2; the match to TRBD1 covers 9 bases. V trimming: 1 base; J trimming: 7 bases; junction bases outside the gene matches: 2. CDR3 length equals 13 residues. Germline CDR1 is SGHRS and CDR2 is YFSETQ. CDR3 protein: CASSLTGGGGYTF. Here the CDR3 DNA reads TGCGCCAGCAGCTTGACAGGGGGCGGTGGCTACACCTTC.

The chain's CDR3 is CASSDGHAGANVLTF. CDR3 nucleotides: TGCGCCAGCAGTGATGGACACGCTGGGGCCAACGTCCTGACTTTC. J is TRBJ2-6 and V is TRBV10-2; possibly TRBD1 for D (5 bases). V was trimmed by 3 bases and J by 2 bases, leaving 8 bases between them. There are 15 residues in the CDR3. Germline CDR1 and CDR2: WSHSY and SAAADI.

The CDR3 coding sequence is TGTGCCAGCAGTTCGCCACGGACTAGCGGGAGGGGAAATGAGCAGTTCTTC. Translating it yields CASSSPRTSGRGNEQFF. V usage is TRBV28 and J usage is TRBJ2-1, with 15 bases matching TRBD2. The V gene end was trimmed by 4 bases and the J gene end by 7 bases; junction bases not matched to a gene: 8. This CDR3 has 17 amino acids. Looked up from germline, CDR1 is MDHEN and CDR2 is SYDVKM.

This clone was recorded only once. The chain employs TRBV27 and TRBJ1-2; 7 nucleotides agree with TRBD1. CDR3 size: 12 residues. Germline CDR1 reads MNHEY; CDR2 reads SMNVEV (reference sequence). With V trimmed by 5 bases and J by 4 bases, 1 base remained unmatched. The CDR3, as DNA: TGTGCCAGCAGTGCAGGGGGCTATGGCTACACCTTC. It yields the protein CASSAGGYGYTF.

V usage is TRBV11-3 and J usage is TRBJ1-2; 10 nucleotides align to TRBD1. This CDR3 has 17 residues. Per germline, CDR1 SGHNT and CDR2 YENEEA. The V and J ends lost 4 bases and 4 bases, in that order; junction bases with no gene match: 12. CDR3 protein: CASSSTLTGGSGYGYTF. CDR3 nucleotide sequence: TGTGCCAGCAGCTCTACCCTGACAGGGGGCTCGGGCTATGGCTACACCTTC.

The chain joins TRBV29-1 to TRBJ1-2; TRBD1 aligns across 12 bases. V dropped 7 bases and J dropped 7; count of bases not matched to a gene: 7. Germline CDR1 is SQVTM and CDR2 is ANQGSEA. The CDR3 is made up of 13 amino acids. In DNA, the CDR3 is TGCAGCGGAGGGACAGGGGGCGCGGGTGGCTACACCTTC. Its protein product is CSGGTGGAGGYTF.

The chain carries TRBV19 and TRBJ2-7; 15 bases are a match to TRBD2. The V gene end was trimmed by 4 bases and the J gene end by 0 bases; junction bases not matched to a gene: 7. The CDR3 is made up of 18 amino acids. Germline loops: CDR1 LNHDA, CDR2 SQIVND (reference sequence). The CDR3 spells CASSTGLAGGSHSYEQYF. The CDR3 region has the DNA TGTGCCAGTAGTACGGGACTAGCGGGAGGATCCCACTCCTACGAGCAGTACTTC.

This clone was found a few times. The rearrangement links TRBV29-1 to TRBJ1-1; weak D call: TRBD1 (6 bases). CDR1 is SQVTM and CDR2 is ANQGSEA in the germline V gene. V was pared by 1 base and J by 2 bases, with 11 bases between. The CDR3 sequence is 14 residues long. CDR3 loop: CSVEVAGVNTEAFF. The CDR3 nucleotides read TGCAGCGTTGAAGTGGCAGGGGTTAACACTGAAGCTTTCTTT.

The rearrangement links TRBV11-2 to TRBJ2-1, with 14 nucleotides matching TRBD2. V was pared by 3 bases and J by 6 bases, with 13 bases of the junction left unmatched. This CDR3 has 19 amino acids. Germline-derived CDR1 and CDR2 are SGHAT and FQNNGV. The CDR3 DNA reads as TGTGCCAGCAGCTTGGGACTAGCGGGAGTCACCCCCTTGAGCAATGAGCAGTTCTTC. Amino acid sequence: CASSLGLAGVTPLSNEQFF.

V gene TRBV6-1 combines with J gene TRBJ2-7; D is possibly TRBD1 (7 bases). V lost 7 bases, J lost 5 bases, and 15 bases lay in between. Germline CDR1 MNHNS, CDR2 SASEGT. CDR3 length: 13 amino acids. The CDR3 protein is CASTEQGRNEQYF. The CDR3 nucleotides are TGTGCCAGCACCGAACAGGGGAGGAACGAGCAGTACTTC.

As DNA, the CDR3 is TGCGCCAGCAGCTTGGAGGGACTAGCCCAGATTATCACAGATACGCAGTATTTT. Its translation: CASSLEGLAQIITDTQYF. The rearrangement links TRBV5-1 to TRBJ2-3; 9 positions agree with TRBD2. CDR3 length: 18 residues. The V gene end was trimmed by 0 bases and the J gene end by 2 bases; junction bases not matched to a gene: 10. CDR1 is SGHRS and CDR2 is YFSETQ in the germline V gene.

The chain combines TRBV2 with TRBJ2-3; 8 bases line up with TRBD2. V dropped 7 bases and J dropped 5; count of bases not matched to a gene: 14. Per germline, CDR1 SNHLY and CDR2 FYNNEI. This CDR3 has 16 amino acids. Here the CDR3 reads CASTPGTSQSQDTQYF. In nucleotides, the CDR3 is TGTGCCAGCACCCCCGGGACTAGTCAGTCCCAAGATACGCAGTATTTT.